The T cell receptor beta chain under discussion was sequenced for a study of blood T cell repertoires in COVID-19. Study information: The United States, Italy and Spain provided the acute and convalescent COVID-19 samples. In each case, the material was cDNA or gDNA derived from T cells, B-cell-depleted T cells, or PBMCs.

Data came from immunoSEQ multiplex PCR; TCRdb stores just in-frame clones and leaves some out. The data show more than 150,000 clones, with over 70% seen just once and over 10% held by the top ten. Germline CDR1 is LNHDA and CDR2 is SQIVND (reference sequence). J was trimmed by 1 base and V by 7 bases; bases with no gene match: 6. The CDR3 extends over 15 amino acids. Those enrolled, adults aged about 18 to 89 years, came from about two dozen US areas. Recovered status in Cohort 3 required two negative PCRs, clearance, or symptom resolution. The clonotype was recovered from a woman aged 60-75 years who had recovered from COVID-19. Sequencing was carried out using PBMCs or T cells enriched from blood (not recorded which). The gene calls are TRBV19 and TRBJ1-5; 8 nucleotides line up with TRBD1. This CDR3 is CASITGGGSNQPQHF. CDR3 sequence (DNA): TGTGCCAGTATAACAGGGGGAGGGAGCAATCAGCCCCAGCATTTT.